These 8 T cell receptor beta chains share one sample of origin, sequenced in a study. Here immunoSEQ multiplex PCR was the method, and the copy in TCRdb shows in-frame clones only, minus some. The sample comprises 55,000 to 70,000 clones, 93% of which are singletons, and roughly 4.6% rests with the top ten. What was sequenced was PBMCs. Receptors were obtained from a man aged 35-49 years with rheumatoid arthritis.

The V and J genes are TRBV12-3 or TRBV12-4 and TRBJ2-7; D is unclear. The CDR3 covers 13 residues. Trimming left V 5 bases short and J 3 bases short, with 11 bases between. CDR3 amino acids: CASSAPGNYEQYF. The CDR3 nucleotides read TGTGCCAGCAGTGCACCAGGAAACTACGAGCAGTACTTC.

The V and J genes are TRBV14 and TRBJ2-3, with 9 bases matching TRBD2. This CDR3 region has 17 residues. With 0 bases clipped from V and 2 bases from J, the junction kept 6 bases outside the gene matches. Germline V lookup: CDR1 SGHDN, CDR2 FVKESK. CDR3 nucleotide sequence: TGTGCCAGCAGCCAAGAGTCTAGCGGGGATCTCACAGATACGCAGTATTTT. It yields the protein CASSQESSGDLTDTQYF. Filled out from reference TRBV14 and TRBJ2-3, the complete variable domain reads EAGVTQFPSHSVIEKGQTVTLRCDPISGHDNLYWYRRVMGKEIKFLLHFVKESKQDESGMPNNRFLAERTGGTYSTLKVQPAELEDSGVYFCASSQESSGDLTDTQYFGPGTRLTVL.

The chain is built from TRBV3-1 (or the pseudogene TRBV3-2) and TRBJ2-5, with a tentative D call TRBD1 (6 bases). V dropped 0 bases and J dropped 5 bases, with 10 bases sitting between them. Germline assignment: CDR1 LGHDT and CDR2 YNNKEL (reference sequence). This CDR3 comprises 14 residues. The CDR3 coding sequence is TGTGCCAGCAGCCAAGAACAGGGTCAGGAGACCCAGTACTTC. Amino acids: CASSQEQGQETQYF.

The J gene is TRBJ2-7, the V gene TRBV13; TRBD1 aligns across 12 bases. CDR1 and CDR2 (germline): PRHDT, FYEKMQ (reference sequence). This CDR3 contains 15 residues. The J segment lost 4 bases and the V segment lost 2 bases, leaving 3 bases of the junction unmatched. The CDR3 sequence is CASSLRDRGPYEQYF. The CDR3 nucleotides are TGTGCCAGCAGCTTAAGGGACAGGGGGCCTTACGAGCAGTACTTC.

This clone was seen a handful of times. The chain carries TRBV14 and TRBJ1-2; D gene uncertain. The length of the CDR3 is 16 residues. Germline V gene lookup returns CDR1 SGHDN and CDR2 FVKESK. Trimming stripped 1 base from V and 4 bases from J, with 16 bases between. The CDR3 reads CASSQVNILPLYGYTF. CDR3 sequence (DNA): TGTGCCAGCAGCCAAGTAAATATTCTCCCCCTCTATGGCTACACCTTC.

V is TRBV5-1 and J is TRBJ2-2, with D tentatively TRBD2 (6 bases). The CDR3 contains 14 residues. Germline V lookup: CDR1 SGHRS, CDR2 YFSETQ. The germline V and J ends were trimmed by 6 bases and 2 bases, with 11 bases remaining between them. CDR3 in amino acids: CASMEGPNTGELFF. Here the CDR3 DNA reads TGCGCCAGCATGGAGGGGCCTAACACCGGGGAGCTGTTTTTT.

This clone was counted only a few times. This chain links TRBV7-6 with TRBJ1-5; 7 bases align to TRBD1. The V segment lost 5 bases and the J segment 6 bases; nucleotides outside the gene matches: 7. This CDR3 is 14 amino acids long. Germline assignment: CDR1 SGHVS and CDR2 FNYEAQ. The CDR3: CASSTTGEGQPQHF. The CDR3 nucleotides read TGTGCCAGCAGCACCACAGGGGAAGGTCAGCCCCAGCATTTT.

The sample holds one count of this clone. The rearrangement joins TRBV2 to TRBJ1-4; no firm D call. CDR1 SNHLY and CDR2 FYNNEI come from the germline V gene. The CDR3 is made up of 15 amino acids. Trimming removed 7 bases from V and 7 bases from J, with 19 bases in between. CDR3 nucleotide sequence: TGTGCCAGCAAGGGAGTTGAGTCGGTTGGTGAAAAACTGTTTTTT. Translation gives CASKGVESVGEKLFF.